The clone carrying this TCR beta chain was counted at least ten times. Its antigen is undetermined. These data belong to a study of Graves' ophthalmopathy and Graves' hyperthyroidism. Study-level results: Blood samples also showed most expanded thyroid clonotypes exceeding 0.001 frequency.

In germline, CDR1 is MDHEN, CDR2 SYDVKM. The ends lost 0 bases at V and 5 bases at J; junction bases unmatched: 13. The CDR3 has 19 amino acids. Transcripts of RNA were the source for amplifying TCR beta CDR3 regions. HTBI primers were employed in first-round RT-PCR, then a second-round multiplex PCR followed. Via MiXCR, TCRdb re-called the multiplex PCR reads, giving one row per CDR3 protein. The table includes 400,000 to 450,000 distinct CDR3 sequences, around 21% detected once. The chain is built from TRBV28 and TRBJ1-6; 7 nucleotides agree with TRBD1. The sequenced sample was peripheral blood. This sequence was found in a woman aged 18-29 years with stable Graves' hyperthyroidism. The CDR3 DNA sequence: TGTGCCAGCAGTTTATGGGGACAGATTCCGGTTGCAAATAATTCACCCCTCCACTTT. Translated: CASSLWGQIPVANNSPLHF.